Below, one T cell receptor (beta chain) is given with its context. These data originate in a study of blood T cell repertoires in COVID-19. CDR3 size: 17 residues. V shed 1 base, J shed 4 bases, and the junction held 12 bases outside the gene matches. Germline V gene sequence: CDR1 MNHEY, CDR2 SMNVEV (reference sequence). In the source study's methods: It was from reference gene primer amplification that nucleated cell counts were estimated. Libraries were prepared by immunoSEQ multiplex PCR; TCRdb keeps only in-frame clonotypes and omits some of them. The V and J calls and the clone size are those of that table, but D and trimming were determined from the DNA. The table records about 200,000 clones, approximately 86% of them present only once. Living in 24 US areas, the participants were between roughly 18 and 90 years of age. Cohort placement rested on clinical history that participants reported themselves.

Sequencing was performed on PBMCs or T cells enriched from blood (not recorded which). The chain couples TRBV27 to TRBJ1-2; TRBD1 matches at 7 bases. This clonotype was obtained from a woman aged 55-70 years with acute COVID-19. The CDR3 DNA is TGTGCCAGCAGTTTATTGGGACAGTCCTTAATGGTCTATGGCTACACCTTC. This codes for CASSLLGQSLMVYGYTF.